These 11 T cell receptor beta chains came from one sample sequenced in a study of beta chain features in type 1 diabetes. Expressed TCRB transcripts got sequenced, as all isolated RNA was reverse transcribed. Sequenced by immunoSEQ multiplex PCR; TCRdb stores in-frame clones only, minus some. The sample records hundreds of thousands of clones, 15% to 20% being singletons. The sequenced material came from naive CD4+ T cells from blood. The receptors come from a woman aged 18-29 years in good health.

This clone was seen more than once but under ten times. This chain joins TRBV7-2 and TRBJ2-1; the D is unclear. Germline CDR1 is SGHTA and CDR2 is FQGNSA. The CDR3 contains 14 residues. V was cut by 2 bases and J by 6 bases, with 11 bases left in between. The CDR3 nucleotides are TGTGCCAGCAGCTTACTTGGTATAGCCAATGAGCAGTTCTTC. It codes for CASSLLGIANEQFF.

This clone has just a few counts. This chain joins TRBV6-5 and TRBJ2-5; 7 nucleotides agree with TRBD1. V lost 2 bases and J lost 5; bases outside the gene matches: 8. The CDR3 contains 15 residues. Germline V gene sequence: CDR1 MNHEY, CDR2 SVGAGI. CDR3 region: CASSYRGTERETQYF. The CDR3 nucleotides read TGTGCCAGCAGTTACAGGGGGACAGAAAGGGAGACCCAGTACTTC.

This chain uses TRBV2 with TRBJ2-5; 16 bases are a match to TRBD2. Germline-derived CDR1 and CDR2 are SNHLY and FYNNEI. J gave up 5 bases and V 3 bases, and 15 bases lay outside the gene matches. This CDR3 spans 20 amino acids. The CDR3 loop reads CASSEGRPSRGLAGGETQYF. Written as DNA, the CDR3 is TGTGCCAGCAGTGAGGGCAGGCCCAGTAGGGGACTAGCGGGAGGGGAGACCCAGTACTTC.

This clone was counted between two and nine times. The chain has TRBV9 and TRBJ2-1; 8 bases are a match to TRBD2. Germline-derived CDR1 and CDR2 are SGDLS and YYNGEE. V dropped 3 bases and J dropped 8; count of bases not matched to a gene: 10. This CDR3 has 15 amino acids. In DNA form, the CDR3 reads TGTGCCAGCAGCGAAAGCGGGAGCCAAATCCATGAGCAGTTCTTC. It specifies CASSESGSQIHEQFF.

This clone turned up a few times. The chain carries TRBV5-1 and TRBJ2-2, with TRBD2 matching 9 bases. Looked up from germline, CDR1 is SGHRS and CDR2 is YFSETQ. This CDR3 has 14 amino acids. With 7 bases clipped from V and 4 bases from J, the junction kept 5 bases outside the gene matches. CDR3 amino acids: CASLAGLGTGELFF. CDR3 coding DNA: TGCGCCAGCCTAGCGGGATTAGGCACCGGGGAGCTGTTTTTT.

V usage is TRBV7-9 and J usage is TRBJ1-1; no firm D call. The germline gives CDR1 SEHNR, CDR2 FQNEAQ (reference sequence). The CDR3 covers 13 residues. Trimming removed 1 base at V and 3 bases at J, with 6 bases between. CDR3 DNA sequence: TGTGCCAGCAGCTTAGACAAGTACACTGAAGCTTTCTTT. Its translation is CASSLDKYTEAFF.

This chain uses TRBV7-3 with TRBJ2-3, with D maybe TRBD2 (6 bases). CDR1 is SGHTA and CDR2 is FQGTGA in the germline V gene. The length of the CDR3 is 15 residues. V was clipped by 9 bases and J by 4 bases, with 20 bases between them. The CDR3 region is CASSAEGLRSDTQYF. The CDR3 DNA reads TGTGCCAGTTCCGCGGAGGGCCTACGATCAGATACGCAGTATTTT. Looking up the rest from reference TRBV7-3 and TRBJ2-3 gives the full variable domain: GAGVSQTPSNKVTEKGKYVELRCDPISGHTALYWYRQSLGQGPEFLIYFQGTGAADDSGLPNDRFFAVRPEGSVSTLKIQRTERGDSAVYLCASSAEGLRSDTQYFGPGTRLTVL.

This clone was found a few times. The CDR3 coding sequence is TGTGCCAGCGCAAACGAGCAGTACTTC. This codes for CASANEQYF. The chain has TRBV21-1 and TRBJ2-7. TRBV21-1 is listed as a pseudogene. The CDR3 length is 9 residues.

The V gene is TRBV10-3, the J gene TRBJ1-1; D gene uncertain. V lost 5 bases and J 4 bases, leaving 11 bases between the germline ends. This CDR3 spans 13 amino acids. Germline V gene sequence: CDR1 ENHRY, CDR2 SYGVKD. This CDR3 reads CAISPTMSTEAFF. Written as DNA, the CDR3 is TGTGCCATCAGTCCCACCATGAGCACTGAAGCTTTCTTT.

The V gene is TRBV11-2, the J gene TRBJ1-5; 7 bases map to TRBD1. The CDR3 consists of 15 residues. CDR1 is SGHAT and CDR2 is FQNNGV in the germline V gene. Unmatched junction bases numbered 7, after V lost 5 bases and J lost 3 bases. CDR3 sequence reads: CASSITDRDNQPQHF. The CDR3, as DNA: TGTGCCAGCAGCATCACCGACAGGGACAATCAGCCCCAGCATTTT.

The chain combines TRBV20-1 with TRBJ2-7, with D unclear. CDR3 size: 10 residues. Germline V gene data show CDR1 as DFQATT and CDR2 as SNEGSKA (reference sequence). V was trimmed by 4 bases and J by 6 bases, leaving 7 bases between them. The CDR3 sequence: CSAKRSEQYF. The CDR3, as DNA: TGCAGTGCTAAGAGGTCCGAGCAGTACTTC.